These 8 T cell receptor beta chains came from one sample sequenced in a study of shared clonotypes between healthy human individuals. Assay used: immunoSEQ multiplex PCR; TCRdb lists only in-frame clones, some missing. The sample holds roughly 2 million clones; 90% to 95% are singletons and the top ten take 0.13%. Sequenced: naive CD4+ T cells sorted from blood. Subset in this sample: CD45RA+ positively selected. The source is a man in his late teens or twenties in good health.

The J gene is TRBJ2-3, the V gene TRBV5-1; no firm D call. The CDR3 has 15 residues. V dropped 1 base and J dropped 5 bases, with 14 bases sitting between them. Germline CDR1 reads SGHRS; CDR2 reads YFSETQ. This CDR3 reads CASSLWQLPGDTQYF. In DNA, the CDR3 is TGCGCCAGCAGCTTGTGGCAGCTCCCAGGAGATACGCAGTATTTT. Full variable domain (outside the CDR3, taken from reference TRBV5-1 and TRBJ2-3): KAGVTQTPRYLIKTRGQQVTLSCSPISGHRSVSWYQQTPGQGLQFLFEYFSETQRNKGNFPGRFSGRQFSNSRSEMNVSTLELGDSALYLCASSLWQLPGDTQYFGPGTRLTVL.

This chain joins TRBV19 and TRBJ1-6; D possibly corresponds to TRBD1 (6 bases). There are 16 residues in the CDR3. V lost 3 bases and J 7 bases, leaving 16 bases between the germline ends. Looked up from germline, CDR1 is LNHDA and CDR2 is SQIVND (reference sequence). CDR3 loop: CASSIGRQVINSPLHF. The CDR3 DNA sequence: TGTGCCAGTAGTATCGGGCGACAGGTTATCAATTCACCCCTCCACTTT.

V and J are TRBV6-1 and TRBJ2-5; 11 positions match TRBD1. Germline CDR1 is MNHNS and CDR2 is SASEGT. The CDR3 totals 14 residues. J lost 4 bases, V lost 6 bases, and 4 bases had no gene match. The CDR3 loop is CASRRGTGGETQYF. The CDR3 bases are TGTGCCAGCAGGAGGGGGACAGGGGGAGAGACCCAGTACTTC.

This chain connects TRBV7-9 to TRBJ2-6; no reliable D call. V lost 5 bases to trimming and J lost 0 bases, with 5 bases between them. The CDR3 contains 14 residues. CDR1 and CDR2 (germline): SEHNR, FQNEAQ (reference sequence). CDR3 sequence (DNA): TGTGCCAGCAGCCAAAGCTCTGGGGCCAACGTCCTGACTTTC. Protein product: CASSQSSGANVLTF.

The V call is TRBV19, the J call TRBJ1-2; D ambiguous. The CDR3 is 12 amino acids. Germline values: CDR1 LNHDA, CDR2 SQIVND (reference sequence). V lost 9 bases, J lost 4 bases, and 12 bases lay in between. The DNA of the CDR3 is TGTGCCAGCAGAAGACTAGGCTATGGCTACACCTTC. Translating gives CASRRLGYGYTF.

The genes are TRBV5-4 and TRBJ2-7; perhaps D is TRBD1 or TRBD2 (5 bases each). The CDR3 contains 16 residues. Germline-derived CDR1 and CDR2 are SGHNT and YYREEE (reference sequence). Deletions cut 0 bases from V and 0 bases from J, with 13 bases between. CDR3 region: CASSLGGTQSSYEQYF. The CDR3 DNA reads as TGTGCCAGCAGCTTGGGTGGGACCCAAAGCTCCTACGAGCAGTACTTC.

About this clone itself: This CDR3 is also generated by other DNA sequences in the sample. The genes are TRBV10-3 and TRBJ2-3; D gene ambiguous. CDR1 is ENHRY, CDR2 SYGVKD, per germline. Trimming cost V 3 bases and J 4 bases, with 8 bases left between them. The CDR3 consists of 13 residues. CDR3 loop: CAISDGSPDTQYF. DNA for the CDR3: TGTGCCATCAGTGATGGATCGCCAGATACGCAGTATTTT.

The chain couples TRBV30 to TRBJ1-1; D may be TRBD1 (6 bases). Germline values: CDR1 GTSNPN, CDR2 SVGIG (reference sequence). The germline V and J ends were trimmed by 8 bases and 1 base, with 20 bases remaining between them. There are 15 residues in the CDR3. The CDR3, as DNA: TGTGCCGGGAAGGCCCGGGGGCTAACGAACACTGAAGCTTTCTTT. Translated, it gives CAGKARGLTNTEAFF.